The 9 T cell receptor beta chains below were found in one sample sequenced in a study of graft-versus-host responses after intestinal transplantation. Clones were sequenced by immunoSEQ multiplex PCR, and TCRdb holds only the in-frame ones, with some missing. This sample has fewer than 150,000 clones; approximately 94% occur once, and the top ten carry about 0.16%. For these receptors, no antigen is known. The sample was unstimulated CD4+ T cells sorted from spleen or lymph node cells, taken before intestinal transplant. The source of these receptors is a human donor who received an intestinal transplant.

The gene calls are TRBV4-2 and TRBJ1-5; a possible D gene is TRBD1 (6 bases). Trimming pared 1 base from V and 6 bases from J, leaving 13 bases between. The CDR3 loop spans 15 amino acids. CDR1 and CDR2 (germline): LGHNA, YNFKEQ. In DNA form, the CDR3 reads TGTGCCAGCAGCCAAGTCACAGGGTCGCCTCAGCCCCAGCATTTT. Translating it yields CASSQVTGSPQPQHF.

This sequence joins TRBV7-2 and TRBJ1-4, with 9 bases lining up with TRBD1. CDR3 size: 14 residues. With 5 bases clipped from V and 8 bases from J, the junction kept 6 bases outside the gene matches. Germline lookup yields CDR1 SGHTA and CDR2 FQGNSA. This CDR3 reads CASSPRDRDEKLFF. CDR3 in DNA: TGTGCCAGCAGCCCCCGGGACAGGGACGAAAAACTGTTTTTT.

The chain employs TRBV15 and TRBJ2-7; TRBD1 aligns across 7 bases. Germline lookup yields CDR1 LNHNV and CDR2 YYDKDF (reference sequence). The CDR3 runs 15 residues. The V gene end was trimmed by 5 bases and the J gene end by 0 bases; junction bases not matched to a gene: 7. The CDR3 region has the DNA TGTGCCACCAGCGGGCACAGGGGAAACTCCTACGAGCAGTACTTC. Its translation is CATSGHRGNSYEQYF.

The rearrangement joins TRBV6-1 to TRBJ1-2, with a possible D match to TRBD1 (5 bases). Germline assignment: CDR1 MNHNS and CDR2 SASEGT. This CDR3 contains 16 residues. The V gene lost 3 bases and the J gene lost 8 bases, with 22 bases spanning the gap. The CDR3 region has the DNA TGTGCCAGCAGTGACGGGGCCAGCGGACGAGGATGGGGCTACACCTTC. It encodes CASSDGASGRGWGYTF.

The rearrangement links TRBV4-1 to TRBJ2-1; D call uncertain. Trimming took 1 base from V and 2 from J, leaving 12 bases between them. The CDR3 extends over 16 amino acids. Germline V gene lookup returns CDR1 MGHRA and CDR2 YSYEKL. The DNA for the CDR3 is TGCGCCAGCAGCCAAGGACATTCTCTTCCCTACAATGAGCAGTTCTTC. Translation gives CASSQGHSLPYNEQFF.

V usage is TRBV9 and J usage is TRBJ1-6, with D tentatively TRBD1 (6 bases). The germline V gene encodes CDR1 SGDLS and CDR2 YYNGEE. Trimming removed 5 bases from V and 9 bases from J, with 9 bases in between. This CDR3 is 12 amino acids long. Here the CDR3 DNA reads TGTGCCAGCAGTCTACAGGGTTCACCCCTCCACTTT. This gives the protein CASSLQGSPLHF.

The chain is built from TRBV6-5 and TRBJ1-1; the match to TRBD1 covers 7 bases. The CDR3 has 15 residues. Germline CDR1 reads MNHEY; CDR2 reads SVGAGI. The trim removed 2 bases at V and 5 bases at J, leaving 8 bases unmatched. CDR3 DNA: TGTGCCAGCAGTTACGAAACAGGGGCTGAGACTGAAGCTTTCTTT. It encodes CASSYETGAETEAFF.

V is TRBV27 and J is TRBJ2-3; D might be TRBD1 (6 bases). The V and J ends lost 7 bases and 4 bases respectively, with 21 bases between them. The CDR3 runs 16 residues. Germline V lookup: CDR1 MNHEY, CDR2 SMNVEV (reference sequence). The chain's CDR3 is CASNPRAQKGADTQYF. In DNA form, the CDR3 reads TGTGCCAGCAACCCTAGGGCCCAAAAGGGGGCAGATACGCAGTATTTT.

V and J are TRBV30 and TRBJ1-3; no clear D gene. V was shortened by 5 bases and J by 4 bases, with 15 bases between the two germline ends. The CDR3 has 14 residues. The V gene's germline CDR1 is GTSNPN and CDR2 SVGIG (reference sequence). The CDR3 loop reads CAWAGQNSGNTIYF. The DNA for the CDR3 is TGTGCCTGGGCAGGCCAGAACTCCGGAAACACCATATATTTT.